One and the same sample provided the 4 T cell receptor beta chains below, sequenced in a study of blood T cell repertoires in COVID-19. Data came from immunoSEQ multiplex PCR; TCRdb stores just in-frame clones and leaves some out. This table has about 45,000 clones, about 87% appearing once. The sequenced sample consisted of peripheral blood. All receptors derive from a human donor in a cohort sampled during active COVID-19.

The V call is TRBV7-8, the J call TRBJ2-7, with D perhaps TRBD2 (7 bases). Trimming removed 5 bases at V and 4 bases at J, with 24 bases between. Germline values: CDR1 SGHVS, CDR2 FQNEAQ. There are 17 residues in the CDR3. In DNA, the CDR3 is TGTGCCAGCAGCCCCTATCAAGGGGGGGCTCCAAAATACGAGCAGTACTTC. Translated: CASSPYQGGAPKYEQYF.

This clone occurred a few times. V gene TRBV5-4 combines with J gene TRBJ2-2; D not certain. The germline V and J ends were trimmed by 4 bases and 0 bases, with 13 bases remaining between them. CDR1 and CDR2 (germline): SGHNT, YYREEE (reference sequence). This CDR3 spans 16 amino acids. CDR3 region: CASSRTLQANTGELFF. The CDR3 bases are TGTGCCAGCAGCCGAACCTTACAAGCGAACACCGGGGAGCTGTTTTTT.

The chain joins TRBV28 to TRBJ1-5; D possibly corresponds to TRBD1 (5 bases). This CDR3 contains 14 residues. Trimming stripped 7 bases from V and 6 bases from J, with 16 bases between. Germline V gene lookup returns CDR1 MDHEN and CDR2 SYDVKM. CDR3: CASKSGTMIQPQHF. CDR3 coding DNA: TGTGCCAGCAAGTCCGGGACTATGATTCAGCCCCAGCATTTT. Full variable domain (outside the CDR3, taken from reference TRBV28 and TRBJ1-5): DVKVTQSSRYLVKRTGEKVFLECVQDMDHENMFWYRQDPGLGLRLIYFSYDVKMKEKGDIPEGYSVSREKKERFSLILESASTNQTSMYLCASKSGTMIQPQHFGDGTRLSIL.

The J gene is TRBJ2-5, the V gene TRBV5-6, with 9 bases aligning to TRBD1. The CDR3 runs to 16 residues. Germline V CDR1 and CDR2: SGHDT, YYEEEE. V was pared by 0 bases and J by 5 bases, with 8 bases of the junction left unmatched. The CDR3 here is CASSLAGTGTGETQYF. Here the CDR3 DNA reads TGTGCCAGCAGCTTGGCAGGGACAGGGACTGGGGAGACCCAGTACTTC. The full variable domain, in which reference TRBV5-6 and TRBJ2-5 provide the parts outside the CDR3, is DAGVTQSPTHLIKTRGQQVTLRCSPKSGHDTVSWYQQALGQGPQFIFQYYEEEERQRGNFPDRFSGHQFPNYSSELNVNALLLGDSALYLCASSLAGTGTGETQYFGPGTRLLVL.